This T cell receptor beta chain was sequenced in a study of Tregs in tolerant kidney transplant recipients. In the case of this clone: The antigen is undetermined. The sequenced fragment ends 3 residues before the CDR3 boundary, so the rest is inferred from the germline J gene.

Libraries were prepared by immunoSEQ multiplex PCR; TCRdb keeps only in-frame clonotypes and omits some of them. The repertoire table contains approximately 35,000 clones. Study-wide findings and caveats: The most relevant donor-specific Treg TCRbeta repertoire apparently came from expansion with activated donor B cells. This study did not directly address biological reproducibility.

Germline V lookup: CDR1 SEHNR, CDR2 FQNEAQ (reference sequence). Trimming removed 1 base at V and 6 bases at J, with 10 bases between. The CDR3 is made up of 15 amino acids. CD4+CD25+CD127- Tregs, CD4+CD25- non-Tregs, CD4 and CD8 cells were sorted. The source was CD8+ T cells from blood, collected before the transplant. The chain has TRBV7-9 and TRBJ1-6, with a weak D call TRBD1 (5 bases). This sequence was found in a human donor who received a combined kidney and bone marrow transplant. The CDR3 reads CASSLERGGNSPLHF. CDR3 DNA, as far as it was read: TGTGCCAGCAGCTTAGAAAGGGGAGGTAATTCACCC.